Following are 26 T cell receptor beta chains from one sample sequenced in a study of PD-1 blockade in classical Hodgkin lymphoma. TCRdb's copy holds only in-frame clones and misses some; the assay was immunoSEQ multiplex PCR. Among a few thousand clones listed, just over 70% were seen once. All the patients suffered relapse after autologous stem cell transplantation, and brentuximab vedotin exposure differed. The study isolated CD8+ T cells from thawed PBMCs by magnetic negative selection. The sample was CD8+ T cells from blood, taken at baseline. The receptors were gathered from a human donor with classical Hodgkin lymphoma.

The chain recombines TRBV7-7 with TRBJ2-5; no clear D gene. The V and J ends lost 2 bases and 5 bases respectively, with 9 bases between them. Germline V gives CDR1 SSHAT, CDR2 FNYEAQ (reference sequence). The CDR3 runs to 13 residues. The CDR3 DNA is TGTGCCAGCAGCTTACTACAGTTCGAGACCCAGTACTTC. Translated, it gives CASSLLQFETQYF.

This chain links TRBV7-3 with TRBJ2-5; tentative D call: TRBD2 (5 bases). V gave up 1 base and J gave up 4 bases, with 7 bases separating them. This CDR3 has 13 residues. Germline-derived CDR1 and CDR2 are SGHTA and FQGTGA. This CDR3 reads CASSLKGGETQYF. CDR3 DNA sequence: TGTGCCAGCAGCTTAAAAGGAGGAGAGACCCAGTACTTC.

This chain joins TRBV4-1 and TRBJ2-1; TRBD1 or TRBD2 may be the D gene (7 bases each). The V end lost 4 bases, the J end lost 8 bases, and 18 bases lay between the germline ends. CDR1 MGHRA and CDR2 YSYEKL come from the germline V gene. This CDR3 is 15 amino acids long. The CDR3 nucleotides read TGCGCCAGCAGCCCACAGCGGGGCACAGGGGATGAGCAGTTCTTC. It specifies CASSPQRGTGDEQFF.

The rearrangement uses TRBV7-7 and TRBJ2-7; the D call may be TRBD1 or TRBD2 (5 bases each). Trimming removed 1 base at V and 0 bases at J, with 10 bases between. The germline V gene encodes CDR1 SSHAT and CDR2 FNYEAQ (reference sequence). This CDR3 region has 15 residues. CDR3: CASSLDWGSSYEQYF. CDR3 coding DNA: TGTGCCAGCAGCTTAGATTGGGGGAGCTCCTACGAGCAGTACTTC.

This chain links TRBV2 with TRBJ2-3, with TRBD2 matching over 9 bases. This CDR3 region has 15 residues. V lost 6 bases, J lost 0 bases, and 4 bases stayed unmatched. Germline-derived CDR1 and CDR2 are SNHLY and FYNNEI. Written as DNA, the CDR3 is TGTGCCAGCAGCGGACTAGCGTCTAGCACAGATACGCAGTATTTT. It is translated as CASSGLASSTDTQYF.

The J gene is TRBJ2-6, the V gene TRBV2; D unclear. CDR1 and CDR2 (germline): SNHLY, FYNNEI. This CDR3 spans 14 amino acids. Trimming left V 2 bases short and J 2 bases short, with 4 bases between. The CDR3 is CASSEQAGANVLTF. The CDR3, as DNA: TGTGCCAGCAGTGAACAGGCTGGGGCCAACGTCCTGACTTTC.

This chain links TRBV27 with TRBJ2-1; tentative D call: TRBD2 (7 bases). Trimming took 6 bases from V and 5 from J, leaving 14 bases between them. Germline V CDR1 and CDR2: MNHEY, SMNVEV (reference sequence). The CDR3 has 14 residues. The CDR3 nucleotides are TGTGCCAGCAGGAAGGGGGGGACAAACAATGAGCAGTTCTTC. Protein sequence: CASRKGGTNNEQFF.

This sequence joins TRBV7-2 and TRBJ2-5, with 10 bases matching TRBD2. CDR1 is SGHTA, CDR2 FQGNSA, per germline. Trimming at V came to 1 base and at J to 4 bases, leaving 3 bases not matched to a gene. CDR3 length: 15 amino acids. The CDR3 bases are TGTGCCAGCAGCTTAGGGACTAGCGGCTCAGAGACCCAGTACTTC. As protein: CASSLGTSGSETQYF.

The chain combines TRBV6-6 with TRBJ1-1, with D unresolved. The CDR3 is 13 residues long. Deletions cut 4 bases from V and 1 base from J, with 7 bases between. Germline V gene data show CDR1 as MNHNY and CDR2 as SVGAGI (reference sequence). The CDR3 DNA follows: TGTGCCAGCAGTTTAGGGAGGAACACTGAAGCTTTCTTT. This encodes CASSLGRNTEAFF.

The rearrangement joins TRBV7-9 to TRBJ2-2; D is unresolved. Trimming cost V 3 bases and J 4 bases, with 9 bases left between them. This CDR3 comprises 14 residues. Germline V gives CDR1 SEHNR, CDR2 FQNEAQ (reference sequence). The DNA for the CDR3 is TGTGCCAGCAGCTTCGACCTTGGCACCGGGGAGCTGTTTTTT. The encoded protein is CASSFDLGTGELFF. Looking up the rest from reference TRBV7-9 and TRBJ2-2 gives the full variable domain: DTGVSQNPRHKITKRGQNVTFRCDPISEHNRLYWYRQTLGQGPEFLTYFQNEAQLEKSRLLSDRFSAERPKGSFSTLEIQRTEQGDSAMYLCASSFDLGTGELFFGEGSRLTVL.

The chain is built from TRBV27 and TRBJ2-5; 7 bases match TRBD1. Germline V CDR1 and CDR2: MNHEY, SMNVEV (reference sequence). Trimming at V came to 3 bases and at J to 5 bases, leaving 6 bases not matched to a gene. The CDR3 totals 14 residues. The CDR3: CASSFNKGGETQYF. As DNA, the CDR3 is TGTGCCAGCAGTTTTAACAAAGGGGGCGAGACCCAGTACTTC.

The chain is built from TRBV7-2 and TRBJ1-1; TRBD1 aligns across 8 bases. This CDR3 is 15 amino acids long. Germline V lookup: CDR1 SGHTA, CDR2 FQGNSA. After removal of 5 bases from V and 4 bases from J, the junction contained 9 bases not matched to a gene. CDR3 region: CASSPGQGLGTEAFF. The CDR3 DNA reads as TGTGCCAGCAGCCCAGGACAGGGTCTAGGCACTGAAGCTTTCTTT.

The chain employs TRBV7-9 and TRBJ1-2; tentative D call: TRBD1 (5 bases). The germline gives CDR1 SEHNR, CDR2 FQNEAQ (reference sequence). The CDR3 sequence is 15 residues long. Trimming pared 4 bases from V and 0 bases from J, leaving 12 bases between. CDR3 region: CASSSQQTANYGYTF. For the CDR3, the DNA is TGTGCCAGCAGCTCCCAGCAGACAGCTAACTATGGCTACACCTTC.

The chain uses TRBV15 and TRBJ2-1; D not certain. The CDR3 sequence is 13 residues long. Germline V gene data show CDR1 as LNHNV and CDR2 as YYDKDF (reference sequence). The ends were cut back, 7 bases at V and 7 bases at J, with 14 bases in the middle. The CDR3 DNA reads TGTGCCACCACCGGGTCCTTTAGGAATGAGCAGTTCTTC. Amino acid sequence: CATTGSFRNEQFF. Filled out from reference TRBV15 and TRBJ2-1, the complete variable domain reads DAMVIQNPRYQVTQFGKPVTLSCSQTLNHNVMYWYQQKSSQAPKLLFHYYDKDFNNEADTPDNFQSRRPNTSFCFLDIRSPGLGDTAMYLCATTGSFRNEQFFGPGTRLTVL.

This chain joins TRBV19 and TRBJ1-6; maybe TRBD1 (6 bases). V gave up 5 bases and J gave up 11 bases, with 16 bases separating them. Per germline, CDR1 LNHDA and CDR2 SQIVND (reference sequence). This CDR3 has 14 residues. The CDR3 loop reads CASSPGFDRTPLHF. Here the CDR3 DNA reads TGTGCCAGTAGTCCTGGGTTTGACAGGACACCCCTCCACTTT.

This clone appeared a single time. V is TRBV9 and J is TRBJ2-1; 7 positions agree with TRBD2. With V trimmed by 5 bases and J by 8 bases, 22 bases remained unmatched. From germline, CDR1 is SGDLS and CDR2 YYNGEE. The CDR3 runs to 18 residues. CDR3 region: CASSRRRLGLPLPDEQFF. The CDR3 bases are TGTGCCAGCAGTCGTAGAAGATTGGGACTACCCTTACCCGATGAGCAGTTCTTC.

The rearrangement uses TRBV9 and TRBJ2-7; 8 bases are a match to TRBD2. This CDR3 has 15 amino acids. J was trimmed by 0 bases and V by 0 bases; bases with no gene match: 2. From germline, CDR1 is SGDLS and CDR2 YYNGEE. CDR3 residues: CASSVAGGPSYEQYF. The CDR3 DNA reads as TGTGCCAGCAGCGTAGCGGGGGGGCCCTCCTACGAGCAGTACTTC. The full variable domain, with the rest looked up from reference TRBV9 and TRBJ2-7, is DSGVTQTPKHLITATGQRVTLRCSPRSGDLSVYWYQQSLDQGLQFLIQYYNGEERAKGNILERFSAQQFPDLHSELNLSSLELGDSALYFCASSVAGGPSYEQYFGPGTRLTVT.

The rearrangement uses TRBV27 and TRBJ1-1, with D hard to call. The CDR3 is 14 amino acids. In germline, CDR1 is MNHEY, CDR2 SMNVEV (reference sequence). Trimming took off 5 bases at V and 3 bases at J, with 13 bases between the two ends. The CDR3 DNA reads as TGTGCCAGCAGTGACCTGGACGGCTACACTGAAGCTTTCTTT. Translated: CASSDLDGYTEAFF.

The V and J genes are TRBV5-8 and TRBJ2-5; 8 bases align to TRBD2. This CDR3 spans 14 amino acids. The germline CDR1 and CDR2 sequences are SGHTS and YDEGEE. The V segment lost 10 bases and the J segment 1 base; nucleotides outside the gene matches: 9. For the CDR3, the DNA is TGTGCCCAATACCCAGCGGGAGCCCAAGAGACCCAGTACTTC. Protein sequence: CAQYPAGAQETQYF.

V gene TRBV7-3 combines with J gene TRBJ1-5; D call uncertain. The CDR3 extends over 13 amino acids. Looked up from germline, CDR1 is SGHTA and CDR2 is FQGTGA. The V and J ends lost 5 bases and 3 bases respectively, with 8 bases between them. The DNA of the CDR3 is TGTGCCAGCAGCCCCGGGATCAATCAGCCCCAGCATTTT. Translation: CASSPGINQPQHF.

The chain uses TRBV6-6 and TRBJ1-1, with unresolved D. In germline, CDR1 is MNHNY, CDR2 SVGAGI (reference sequence). The CDR3 is 14 amino acids. Trimming took off 2 bases at V and 0 bases at J, with 7 bases between the two ends. The CDR3 nucleotides read TGTGCCAGCAGTTACGAGGACGTGAACACTGAAGCTTTCTTT. Translation gives CASSYEDVNTEAFF.

This clone was observed once. The chain joins TRBV4-1 to TRBJ1-1; D not resolved. V was pared by 0 bases and J by 6 bases, with 23 bases between. Germline V gives CDR1 MGHRA, CDR2 YSYEKL. This CDR3 is built from 18 residues. As DNA, the CDR3 is TGCGCCAGCAGCCAAGATAGGAGCTCAGGACCGTCTATCGCTGAAGCTTTCTTT. It yields the protein CASSQDRSSGPSIAEAFF.

This clone was detected a few times. The chain combines TRBV9 with TRBJ2-2; 7 bases fit TRBD1. Per the germline V gene, CDR1 is SGDLS and CDR2 is YYNGEE. The junction had 8 bases not matched to a gene; V was cut back by 7 bases and J by 2 bases. The CDR3 is made up of 15 amino acids. CDR3 nucleotide sequence: TGTGCCAGCGGGACAGCTGACGCAAACACCGGGGAGCTGTTTTTT. It translates to CASGTADANTGELFF.

V is TRBV7-2 and J is TRBJ2-7; no clear D. CDR3 length: 16 amino acids. V lost 3 bases, J lost 0 bases, and 15 bases lay in between. Germline CDR1 SGHTA, CDR2 FQGNSA. CDR3 sequence (DNA): TGTGCCAGCAGCTTCTTTGTGCAGGCACCCTCCTACGAGCAGTACTTC. Its translation: CASSFFVQAPSYEQYF.

The rearrangement uses TRBV5-1 and TRBJ2-7, with D unresolved. The CDR3 consists of 15 residues. CDR1 SGHRS and CDR2 YFSETQ come from the germline V gene. V was trimmed by 2 bases and J by 5 bases, leaving 17 bases between them. CDR3 residues: CASSLRAMFLDEQYF. CDR3 DNA: TGCGCCAGCAGCTTACGGGCGATGTTCTTGGACGAGCAGTACTTC.

The gene calls are TRBV27 and TRBJ2-1, with D unclear. The germline gives CDR1 MNHEY, CDR2 SMNVEV (reference sequence). The ends were cut back, 7 bases at V and 0 bases at J, with 13 bases in the middle. This CDR3 has 15 residues. The CDR3 nucleotides are TGTGCCAGCATAAGCCCGGATTCCTCCTACAATGAGCAGTTCTTC. Protein sequence: CASISPDSSYNEQFF.